The clone carrying this TCR beta chain turned up a few times. Its antigen remains unidentified. CDR3 size: 12 residues. The germline V and J ends were trimmed by 3 bases and 6 bases, with 5 bases remaining between them. CDR1 and CDR2 from the germline V gene are SEHNR and FQNEAQ (reference sequence). The study reverse transcribed the entire isolated RNA, so it sequenced expressed TCRB transcripts. The protocol was immunoSEQ multiplex PCR, while the TCRdb copy is restricted to in-frame clones and leaves out a portion. The profile shows 400,000 to 550,000 clones, over 9.5% of them singletons. This sample is drawn from a study of beta chain features in type 1 diabetes. Overall study findings and caveats: Cells with high TCR expression could be over-represented when cDNA is sequenced. Compared to healthy donors, patients appeared to have naive, central memory and Treg TCRB repertoires that were more alike.

The sample comprised naive CD4+ T cells from blood. This sequence originates from a woman aged 18-35 years in good health. V usage is TRBV7-9 and J usage is TRBJ2-2; the D is unclear. In DNA, the CDR3 is TGTGCCAGCAGCTTCAGCGCCGGGGAGCTGTTTTTT. Its translation: CASSFSAGELFF.